This TCR beta chain stems from a study of cytomegalovirus exposure and HLA in healthy donors. The PCR had 60 Vbeta and 13 Jbeta primers. Assay: immunoSEQ multiplex PCR; the TCRdb copy retains only in-frame clones and omits some. This table holds about 250,000 clones, approximately 81% found once. J lost 2 bases, V lost 7 bases, and 11 bases had no gene match. Looked up from germline, CDR1 is SQVTM and CDR2 is ANQGSEA. The CDR3 extends over 15 amino acids. This TCR came from a girl aged 2 to 9 in good health and CMV-seronegative. Sample: PBMCs. V is TRBV29-1 and J is TRBJ2-7; the match to TRBD1 covers 10 bases. DNA of the CDR3: TGCAGCGCCAGGGGACAGGGGAGGGGGCCCTACGAGCAGTACTTC. Translated, it gives CSARGQGRGPYEQYF.